Below are 6 T cell receptor beta chains sequenced from a single sample in a study of CD8+CD57+ T cells in acquired aplastic anemia. For CDR3 and TCR beta VDJ profiling, genomic DNA was the template used. MiXCR, run by TCRdb on the reads, gives a single entry per CDR3 protein. The sample contains about 110,000 distinct CDR3 sequences, roughly 50% of which appear only once. Sequenced material: sorted CD4+, CD8+, or CD8+CD57+ T cells (not recorded which) from PBMCs. These receptors all stem from a human donor in good health, serving as a control.

The chain recombines TRBV6-1 with TRBJ2-7; D perhaps matches TRBD1 (6 bases). The CDR3 is made up of 14 amino acids. Germline loops: CDR1 MNHNS, CDR2 SASEGT. V was cut by 10 bases and J by 0 bases, with 16 bases left in between. The CDR3, as DNA: TGTGCCACCATACCCAAAGGGGGCTCCTACGAGCAGTACTTC. Translating it yields CATIPKGGSYEQYF.

This chain joins TRBV25-1 and TRBJ2-7; TRBD2 is a possible D gene (7 bases). The CDR3 runs 16 residues. V was cut by 5 bases and J by 7 bases, with 24 bases left in between. From germline, CDR1 is MGHDK and CDR2 SYGVNS. The chain's CDR3 is CASSPRGGAIRWEQYF. DNA of the CDR3: TGTGCCAGCAGTCCTCGAGGGGGGGCTATACGCTGGGAGCAGTACTTC.

The chain links TRBV20-1 to TRBJ2-7; 12 nucleotides align to TRBD2. Germline assignment: CDR1 DFQATT and CDR2 SNEGSKA (reference sequence). The CDR3 runs 14 residues. Germline trimming cut 6 bases from V and 4 bases from J; bases unmatched to any gene: 7. The CDR3 coding sequence is TGCAGTGCCTCGACTAGCGGGAGTTGGTACGAGCAGTACTTC. Translated: CSASTSGSWYEQYF.

This clonotype was detected ten times or more. Just one base apart from a much larger clone, this may be a read error. V is TRBV19 and J is TRBJ1-2; TRBD1 is a possible D gene (5 bases). This CDR3 has 13 amino acids. The germline gives CDR1 LNHDA, CDR2 SQIVND (reference sequence). As DNA, the CDR3 is TGTGCCAGTAGTATCTCCAGGGTATATGGCTACGCCTTC. Residues: CASSISRVYGYAF. The variable domain in full, with the rest retrieved from reference TRBV19 and TRBJ1-2, is DGGITQSPKYLFRKEGQNVTLSCEQNLNHDAMYWYRQDPGQGLRLIYYSQIVNDFQKGDIAEGYSVSREKKESFPLTVTSAQKNPTAFYLCASSISRVYGYAFGSGTRLTVV.

The chain links TRBV10-3 to TRBJ2-3; tentatively, D is TRBD1 or TRBD2 (5 bases each). This CDR3 has 12 residues. Germline loops: CDR1 ENHRY, CDR2 SYGVKD. The ends were cut back, 10 bases at V and 2 bases at J, with 10 bases in the middle. CDR3 sequence: CATGTHTDTQYF. The CDR3 bases are TGTGCCACCGGGACCCACACAGATACGCAGTATTTT.

This chain joins TRBV20-1 and TRBJ2-5; D is undetermined. The CDR3 totals 13 residues. Germline CDR1 DFQATT, CDR2 SNEGSKA (reference sequence). V was trimmed by 5 bases and J by 1 base, leaving 11 bases between them. The CDR3 reads CSASRRTQETQYF. CDR3 coding DNA: TGCAGTGCTTCTCGAAGAACCCAAGAGACCCAGTACTTC.